This TCR beta chain was profiled in a study of T cells of healthy individuals. This clonotype occurred many times. MiXCR was run by TCRdb on the 5' RACE reads, yielding one entry per CDR3 protein. Of about 41,000 distinct CDR3 sequences in the sample, 4% to 5% were seen once. Trimming removed 3 bases at V and 6 bases at J, with 12 bases between. This CDR3 is 13 amino acids long. The rearrangement links TRBV12-3 or TRBV12-4 to TRBJ2-7, with D hard to call. This TCR was sampled from a human donor in good health. CDR3 in amino acids: CASSFMARGEQYF. CDR3 nucleotide sequence: TGTGCCAGCAGTTTCATGGCTAGAGGCGAGCAGTACTTC.